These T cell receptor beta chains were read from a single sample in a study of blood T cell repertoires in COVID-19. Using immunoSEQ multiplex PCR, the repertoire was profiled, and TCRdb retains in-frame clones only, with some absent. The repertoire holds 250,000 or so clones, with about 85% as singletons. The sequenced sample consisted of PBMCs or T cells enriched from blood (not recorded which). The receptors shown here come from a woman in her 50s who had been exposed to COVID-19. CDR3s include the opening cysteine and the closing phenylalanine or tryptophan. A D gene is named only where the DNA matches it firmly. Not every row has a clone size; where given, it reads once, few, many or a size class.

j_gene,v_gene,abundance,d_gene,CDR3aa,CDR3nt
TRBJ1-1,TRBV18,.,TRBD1,CASSDTGGTEAFF,TGTGCCAGCTCAGATACAGGGGGCACTGAAGCTTTCTTT
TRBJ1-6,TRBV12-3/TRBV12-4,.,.,CASSRGANSPLHF,TGTGCCAGCAGTCGCGGGGCTAATTCACCCCTCCACTTT
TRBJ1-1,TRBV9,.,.,CASSVGGTFGEAFF,TGTGCCAGCAGCGTAGGGGGGACATTTGGCGAAGCTTTCTTT
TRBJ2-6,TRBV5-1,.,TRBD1,CATSTGNSGANVLTF,TGCGCCACTTCGACAGGGAACTCTGGGGCCAACGTCCTGACTTTC
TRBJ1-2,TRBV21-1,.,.,CASSRRDRVNYGYTF,TGTGCCAGCAGCCGCCGGGACAGGGTCAACTATGGCTACACCTTC
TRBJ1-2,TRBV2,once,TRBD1,CASSTGGPLDGYTF,TGTGCCAGCAGTACAGGGGGCCCTTTAGATGGCTACACCTTC
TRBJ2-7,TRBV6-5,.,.,CASSPRGGPYEQYF,TGTGCCAGCAGCCCAAGGGGGGGACCCTACGAGCAGTACTTC
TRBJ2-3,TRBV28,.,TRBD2,CASSLSPGLAGWGTQYF,TGTGCCAGCAGTTTGAGCCCGGGGCTAGCGGGGTGGGGTACGCAGTATTTT
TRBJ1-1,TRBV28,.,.,CASSLQYTEAFF,TGTGCCAGCAGTCTCCAGTACACTGAAGCTTTCTTT
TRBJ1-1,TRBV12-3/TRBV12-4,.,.,CASSLGAVEAFF,TGTGCCAGCAGTCTGGGGGCAGTCGAAGCTTTCTTT
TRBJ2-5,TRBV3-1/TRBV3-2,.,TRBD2,CASSQDAGLAGAFQETQYF,TGTGCCAGCAGCCAAGATGCAGGACTAGCGGGGGCTTTCCAAGAGACCCAGTACTTC
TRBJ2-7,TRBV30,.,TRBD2,CAWTPGLAGYEQYF,TGTGCCTGGACCCCGGGACTAGCGGGCTACGAGCAGTACTTC
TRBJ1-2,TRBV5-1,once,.,CASSWAGATNYGYTF,TGCGCCAGCAGCTGGGCGGGGGCCACTAACTATGGCTACACCTTC
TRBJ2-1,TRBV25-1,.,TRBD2,CASSEWRASGVNEQFF,TGTGCCAGCAGTGAATGGAGAGCTAGCGGAGTCAATGAGCAGTTCTTC
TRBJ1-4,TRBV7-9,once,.,CASSSYGRTEINEKLFF,TGTGCCAGCAGCTCCTACGGAAGGACAGAGATTAATGAAAAACTGTTTTTT
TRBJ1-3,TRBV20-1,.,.,CSARIRDTIYF,TGCAGTGCGCGGATTCGGGACACCATATATTTT
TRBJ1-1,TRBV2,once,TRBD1,CASRPGQGGAFF,TGTGCCAGCAGGCCGGGACAGGGGGGAGCTTTCTTT
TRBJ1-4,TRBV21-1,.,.,CASSAGDRRYEKLFF,TGTGCCAGCAGTGCGGGGGACCGAAGATACGAAAAACTGTTTTTT
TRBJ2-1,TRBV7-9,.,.,CASSSVSGTYNEQFF,TGTGCCAGCAGCTCCGTATCAGGAACCTACAATGAGCAGTTCTTC
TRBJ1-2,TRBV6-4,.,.,CASSATGRGGYTF,TGTGCCAGCAGTGCCACAGGGAGGGGTGGCTACACCTTC
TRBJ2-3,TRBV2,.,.,CASSLGGGGTDTQYF,TGTGCCAGCAGTTTAGGGGGCGGGGGCACAGATACGCAGTATTTT
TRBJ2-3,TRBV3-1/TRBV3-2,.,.,CASSQDRGAGDTQYF,TGTGCCAGCAGCCAAGACAGGGGCGCGGGAGATACGCAGTATTTT
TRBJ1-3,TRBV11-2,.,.,CASSSQDFGNTIYF,TGTGCCAGCAGCTCACAGGATTTTGGAAACACCATATATTTT
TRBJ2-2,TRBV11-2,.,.,CASSLVLPEGTGELFF,TGTGCCAGCAGCTTAGTCCTCCCGGAGGGCACCGGGGAGCTGTTTTTT
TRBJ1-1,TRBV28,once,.,CASTSQGRTEAFF,TGTGCCAGCACTTCTCAGGGAAGGACTGAAGCTTTCTTT
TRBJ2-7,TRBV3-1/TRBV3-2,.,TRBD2,CASSPRPGLALEQYF,TGTGCCAGCAGCCCCAGGCCGGGACTAGCCCTCGAGCAGTACTTC
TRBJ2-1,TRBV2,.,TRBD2,CASSIRTSGLDEQFF,TGTGCCAGCAGCATAAGGACTAGCGGGCTCGATGAGCAGTTCTTC
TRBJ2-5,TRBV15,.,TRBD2,CATSRAGGETQYF,TGTGCCACCAGCAGAGCGGGGGGAGAGACCCAGTACTTC
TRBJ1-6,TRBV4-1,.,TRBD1,CASSQEGTGGTYNSPLHF,TGCGCCAGCAGCCAAGAAGGCACAGGGGGCACCTATAATTCACCCCTCCACTTT
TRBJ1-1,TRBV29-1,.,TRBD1,CSVGPEQGAVAFF,TGCAGCGTTGGGCCCGAACAGGGGGCCGTAGCTTTCTTT
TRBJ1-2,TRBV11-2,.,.,CASSPIAGEGGYTF,TGTGCCAGCAGCCCTATTGCAGGGGAGGGTGGCTACACCTTC
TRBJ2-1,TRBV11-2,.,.,CASRQRNSPYNEQFF,TGTGCCAGCAGACAAAGAAATTCCCCGTACAATGAGCAGTTCTTC
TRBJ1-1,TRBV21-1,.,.,CASSKEQENTEAFF,TGTGCCAGCAGCAAGGAACAGGAGAACACTGAAGCTTTCTTT
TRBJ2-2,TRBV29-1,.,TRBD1,CSVGQGSTGELFF,TGCAGCGTTGGACAGGGGTCCACCGGGGAGCTGTTTTTT
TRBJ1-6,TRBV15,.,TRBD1,CATSRRDSSPLHF,TGTGCCACCAGCAGGAGGGACAGTTCACCCCTCCACTTT
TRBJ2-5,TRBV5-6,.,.,CASSWTNRQETQYF,TGTGCCAGCAGCTGGACGAACAGGCAAGAGACCCAGTACTTC
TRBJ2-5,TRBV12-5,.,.,CASGFRETQYF,TGTGCTAGTGGTTTTAGAGAGACCCAGTACTTC
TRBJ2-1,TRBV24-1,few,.,CATSDGGSYNEQFF,TGTGCCACCAGTGACGGCGGGTCCTACAATGAGCAGTTCTTC
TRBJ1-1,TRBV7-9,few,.,CASLRHNTEAFF,TGTGCCAGCCTGCGGCATAACACTGAAGCTTTCTTT
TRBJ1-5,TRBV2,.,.,CASKQYQNQPQHF,TGTGCCAGCAAACAGTACCAAAATCAGCCCCAGCATTTT
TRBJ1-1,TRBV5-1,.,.,CASSLAGWGEAFF,TGCGCCAGCAGCTTGGCAGGGTGGGGTGAAGCTTTCTTT
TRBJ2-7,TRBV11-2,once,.,CASRPDSSYEQYF,TGTGCCAGCAGGCCCGACAGTTCCTACGAGCAGTACTTC
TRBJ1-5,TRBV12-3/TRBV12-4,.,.,CASSLTRGQPQHF,TGTGCCAGCAGTTTAACGCGGGGTCAGCCCCAGCATTTT
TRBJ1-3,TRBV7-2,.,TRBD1,CASSLTRDRGNTIYF,TGTGCCAGCAGCTTAACCCGGGACAGGGGTAACACCATATATTTT
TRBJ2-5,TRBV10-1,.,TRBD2,CASSESPGGAFVTQYF,TGCGCCAGCAGTGAGTCTCCCGGGGGGGCCTTTGTGACCCAGTACTTC
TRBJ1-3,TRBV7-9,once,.,CASSFLRGSGNTIYF,TGTGCCAGCAGCTTCCTTCGGGGCTCTGGAAACACCATATATTTT
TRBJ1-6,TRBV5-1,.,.,CASSPGVGSYNSPLHF,TGCGCCAGCAGTCCAGGGGTCGGGTCCTATAATTCACCCCTCCACTTT
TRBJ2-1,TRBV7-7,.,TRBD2,CASSAGSGGSNEQFF,TGTGCCAGCAGCGCCGGTAGCGGGGGGTCCAATGAGCAGTTCTTC
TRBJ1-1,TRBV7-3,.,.,CASRRDTLSTEAFF,TGTGCCAGCAGAAGGGACACCTTAAGCACTGAAGCTTTCTTT
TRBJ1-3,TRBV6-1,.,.,CASSDVNRAAGNTIYF,TGTGCCAGCAGTGACGTTAACAGGGCTGCTGGAAACACCATATATTTT
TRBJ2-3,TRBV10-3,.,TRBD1,CAISPNRGDTDTQYF,TGTGCCATCAGTCCGAACAGGGGGGACACAGATACGCAGTATTTT
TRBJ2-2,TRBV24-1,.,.,CATSERVGYVNTGELFF,TGTGCCACCAGTGAGAGGGTTGGGTACGTGAACACCGGGGAGCTGTTTTTT
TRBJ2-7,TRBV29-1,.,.,CSVGETYEQYF,TGCAGCGTTGGCGAGACCTACGAGCAGTACTTC
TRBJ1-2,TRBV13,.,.,CASSARQDYGYTF,TGTGCCAGCAGCGCCCGACAGGACTATGGCTACACCTTC
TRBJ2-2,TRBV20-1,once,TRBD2,CSASSGANTGELFF,TGCAGTGCTAGTAGCGGGGCGAACACCGGGGAGCTGTTTTTT
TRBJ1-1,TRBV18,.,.,CASSPPVSWGGAGGTEAFF,TGTGCCAGCTCACCACCGGTCTCGTGGGGGGGGGCAGGAGGCACTGAAGCTTTCTTT